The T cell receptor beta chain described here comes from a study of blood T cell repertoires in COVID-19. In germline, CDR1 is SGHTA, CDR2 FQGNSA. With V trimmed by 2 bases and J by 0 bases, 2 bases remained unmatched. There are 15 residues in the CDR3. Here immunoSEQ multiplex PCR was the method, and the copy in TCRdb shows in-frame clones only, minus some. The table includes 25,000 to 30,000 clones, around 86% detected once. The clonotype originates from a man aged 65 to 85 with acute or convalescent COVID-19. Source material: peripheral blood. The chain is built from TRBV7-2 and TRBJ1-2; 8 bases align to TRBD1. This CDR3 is CASSLRTGSNYGYTF. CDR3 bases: TGTGCCAGCAGCTTAAGGACAGGGTCTAACTATGGCTACACCTTC. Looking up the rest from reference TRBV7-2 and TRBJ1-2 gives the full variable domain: GAGVSQSPSNKVTEKGKDVELRCDPISGHTALYWYRQSLGQGLEFLIYFQGNSAPDKSGLPSDRFSAERTGGSVSTLTIQRTQQEDSAVYLCASSLRTGSNYGYTFGSGTRLTVV.